Listed here is a single T cell receptor (beta chain). Each CDR3 protein gets one entry after TCRdb re-called the RT-PCR reads with MiXCR. The table lists 200,000 to 250,000 distinct CDR3 sequences, roughly 15% of them singletons. The sample originates from a study of patients and donors after allogeneic stem cell transplantation. This CDR3 is 15 amino acids long. CDR1 SEHNR and CDR2 FQNEAQ come from the germline V gene (reference sequence). Trimming cost V 2 bases and J 6 bases, with 16 bases left between them. This receptor was obtained from a human donor who was either an allogeneic HSCT recipient or a stem cell or donor lymphocyte infusion donor (not recorded which). It is not recorded whose cells these are; they may come from a transplant donor. The specimen was blood, either unsorted or a sorted T cell fraction (not recorded which). J is TRBJ1-2 and V is TRBV7-9; tentatively, D is TRBD1 (5 bases). In nucleotides, the CDR3 is TGTGCCAGCAGCTTAAGGGACGGCGGAGGTAATGGCTACACCTTC. Amino acid sequence: CASSLRDGGGNGYTF.